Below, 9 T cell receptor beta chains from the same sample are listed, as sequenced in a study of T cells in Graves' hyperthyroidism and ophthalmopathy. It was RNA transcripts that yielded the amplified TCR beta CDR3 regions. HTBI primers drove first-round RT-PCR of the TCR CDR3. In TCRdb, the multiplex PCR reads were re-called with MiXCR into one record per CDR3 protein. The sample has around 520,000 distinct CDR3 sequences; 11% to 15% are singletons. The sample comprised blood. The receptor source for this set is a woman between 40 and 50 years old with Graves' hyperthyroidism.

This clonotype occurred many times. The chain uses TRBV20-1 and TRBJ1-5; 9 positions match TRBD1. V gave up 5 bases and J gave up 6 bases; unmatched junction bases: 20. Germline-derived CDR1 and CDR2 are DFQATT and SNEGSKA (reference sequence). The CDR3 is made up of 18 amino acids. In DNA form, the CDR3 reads TGCAGTGCTTCGGGCACCGGACAGGGGTCTCAATCGGTTCAGCCCCAGCATTTT. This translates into CSASGTGQGSQSVQPQHF.

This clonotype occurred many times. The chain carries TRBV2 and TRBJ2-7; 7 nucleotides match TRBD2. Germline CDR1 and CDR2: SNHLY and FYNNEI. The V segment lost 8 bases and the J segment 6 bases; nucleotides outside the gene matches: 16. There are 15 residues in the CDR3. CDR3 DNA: TGTGCCAGCGGGGCCGAGAGCGGGACGAACTCCGAGCAGTACTTC. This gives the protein CASGAESGTNSEQYF.

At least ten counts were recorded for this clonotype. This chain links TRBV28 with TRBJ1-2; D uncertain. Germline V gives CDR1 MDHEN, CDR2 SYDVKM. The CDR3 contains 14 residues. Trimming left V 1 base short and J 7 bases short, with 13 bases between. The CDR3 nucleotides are TGTGCCAGCAGTTTATCCGTTCCCTCCCCTGGCTACACCTTC. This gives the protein CASSLSVPSPGYTF.

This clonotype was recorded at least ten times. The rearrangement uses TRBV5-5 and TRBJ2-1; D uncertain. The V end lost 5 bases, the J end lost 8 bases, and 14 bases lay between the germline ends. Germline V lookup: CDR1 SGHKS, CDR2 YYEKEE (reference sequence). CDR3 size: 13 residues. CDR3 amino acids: CASSPATLDEQFF. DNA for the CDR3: TGTGCCAGCAGTCCGGCCACCTTGGATGAGCAGTTCTTC.

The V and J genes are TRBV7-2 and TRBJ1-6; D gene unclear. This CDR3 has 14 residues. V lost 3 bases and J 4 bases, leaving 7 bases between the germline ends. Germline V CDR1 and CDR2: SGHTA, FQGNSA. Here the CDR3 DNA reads TGTGCCAGCAGCTTGAACAGTTATAATTCACCCCTCCACTTT. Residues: CASSLNSYNSPLHF.

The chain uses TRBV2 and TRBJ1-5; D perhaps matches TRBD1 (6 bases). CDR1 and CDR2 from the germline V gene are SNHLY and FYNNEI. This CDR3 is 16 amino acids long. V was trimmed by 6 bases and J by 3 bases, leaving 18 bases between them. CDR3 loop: CASSQETGGNNQPQHF. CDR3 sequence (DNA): TGTGCCAGCAGCCAAGAGACAGGAGGGAACAATCAGCCCCAGCATTTT.

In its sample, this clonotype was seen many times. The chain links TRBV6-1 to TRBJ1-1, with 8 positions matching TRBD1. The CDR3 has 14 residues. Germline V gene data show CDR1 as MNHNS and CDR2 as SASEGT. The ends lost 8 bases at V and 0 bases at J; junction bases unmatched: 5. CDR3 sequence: CASGRTGMNTEAFF. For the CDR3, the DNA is TGTGCCAGCGGACGGACAGGGATGAACACTGAAGCTTTCTTT.

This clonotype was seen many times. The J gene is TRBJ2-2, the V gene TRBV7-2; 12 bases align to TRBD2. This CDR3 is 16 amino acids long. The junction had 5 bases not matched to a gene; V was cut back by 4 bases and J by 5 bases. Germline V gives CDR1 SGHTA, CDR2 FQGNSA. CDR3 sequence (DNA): TGTGCCAGCAGCTCAAGACTAGCGGGAGAAACCGGGGAGCTGTTTTTT. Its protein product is CASSSRLAGETGELFF.

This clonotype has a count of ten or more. Here the CDR3 reads CASSPGGPRGETQYF. The CDR3 DNA reads TGTGCCAGCAGTCCGGGAGGCCCCCGGGGAGAGACCCAGTACTTC. The chain employs TRBV6-1 and TRBJ2-5; 7 positions agree with TRBD2. Germline trimming cut 5 bases from V and 4 bases from J; bases unmatched to any gene: 10. The CDR3 is 15 amino acids. Germline CDR1 and CDR2: MNHNS and SASEGT.